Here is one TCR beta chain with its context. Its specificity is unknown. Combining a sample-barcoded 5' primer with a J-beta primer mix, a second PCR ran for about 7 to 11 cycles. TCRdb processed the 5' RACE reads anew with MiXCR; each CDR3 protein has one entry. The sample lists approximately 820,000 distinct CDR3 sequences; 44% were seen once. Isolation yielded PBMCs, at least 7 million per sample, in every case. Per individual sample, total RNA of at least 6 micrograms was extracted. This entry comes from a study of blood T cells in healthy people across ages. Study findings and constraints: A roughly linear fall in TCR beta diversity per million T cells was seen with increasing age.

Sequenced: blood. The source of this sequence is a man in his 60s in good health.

DNA for the CDR3: TGCGCCAGCAGCTACCGGGACACCAACTACGAGCAGTACTTC. Encoded protein: CASSYRDTNYEQYF. The chain couples TRBV5-1 to TRBJ2-7, with D possibly TRBD1 on 6 matching bases. CDR3 length: 14 residues. The V end lost 3 bases, the J end lost 3 bases, and 13 bases lay between the germline ends. CDR1 is SGHRS, CDR2 YFSETQ, per germline.